The rows below give T cell receptor beta chains drawn from one sample of a study of cytomegalovirus exposure and HLA in healthy donors. Produced via immunoSEQ multiplex PCR; TCRdb's table is partial and in-frame only. The sample has 120,000 to 150,000 clones; around 87% are singletons. Sequences were obtained from PBMCs. Receptor source: a man between 18 and 35 years old in good health and CMV-seropositive. Both conserved end residues are part of each CDR3. D genes are given only for firm matches. Size tells how often a clone was seen (once, few, many) or the class of an expanded clone, and some rows leave it out.

len	abundance	v_gene	d_gene	j_gene	CDR3nt	CDR3aa
18	once	TRBV5-1	TRBD1	TRBJ2-2	TGCGCCAGCAGCTTGCCTCCGGGACAGGGTAGAAACACCGGGGAGCTGTTTTTT	CASSLPPGQGRNTGELFF
15	.	TRBV6-1	TRBD1	TRBJ2-5	TGTGCCAGCAGTGAAGCGTGGACAGGGGGAGAGACCCAGTACTTC	CASSEAWTGGETQYF
15	.	TRBV5-1	.	TRBJ2-7	TGCGCCAGCAGCTTTGAACAGGGTGGGTTCTACGAGCAGTACTTC	CASSFEQGGFYEQYF
14	.	TRBV5-1	.	TRBJ1-5	TGCGCCAGCAGCTTGGACCGGGGAAATCAGCCCCAGCATTTT	CASSLDRGNQPQHF
18	.	TRBV7-6	.	TRBJ2-6	TGTGCCAGCAGCTTTCAGGGGTCCTGGGCTTCTGGGGCCAACGTCCTGACTTTC	CASSFQGSWASGANVLTF
13	.	TRBV19	.	TRBJ1-2	TGTGCCAGTAGTATATCAGGGGTGGATGGCTACACCTTC	CASSISGVDGYTF
15	.	TRBV2	.	TRBJ1-5	TGTGCCAGCAGGACAGTGGGGAATAGCAATCAGCCCCAGCATTTT	CASRTVGNSNQPQHF
16	.	TRBV5-1	TRBD1	TRBJ2-3	TGCGCCAGCAGCTTACAAAGACAGGGGTTAGCAGATACGCAGTATTTT	CASSLQRQGLADTQYF
15	.	TRBV7-3	TRBD2	TRBJ2-3	TGTGCCAGCAGCTTACAAGCGGGAGTGGCAGATACGCAGTATTTT	CASSLQAGVADTQYF
14	.	TRBV19	.	TRBJ2-2	TGTGCCAGTAGAGAAGGGGTTGGCACCGGGGAGCTGTTTTTT	CASREGVGTGELFF
15	.	TRBV15	.	TRBJ2-1	TGTGCCACCAGCAGAGACAGGAACTCCTACAATGAGCAGTTCTTC	CATSRDRNSYNEQFF
12	.	TRBV29-1	.	TRBJ1-2	TGCAGCGCCGGCCAGGCCTACTATGGCTACACCTTC	CSAGQAYYGYTF
17	.	TRBV27	.	TRBJ2-7	TGTGCCAGCAGTTTACTTTTACTGGGAGGCCGGCCCTACGAGCAGTACTTC	CASSLLLLGGRPYEQYF
15	.	TRBV5-1	TRBD2	TRBJ2-5	TGCGCCAGCAGCTTGACGGGAGGGCGGTCAGAGACCCAGTACTTC	CASSLTGGRSETQYF
16	.	TRBV15	TRBD1	TRBJ2-2	TGTGCCACCAGCAGAGTACCGGGACAGGGCACCGGGGAGCTGTTTTTT	CATSRVPGQGTGELFF
15	once	TRBV11-2	TRBD2	TRBJ2-7	TGTGCCAGCAGCGTTGAGGCGGGAGGAGTATACGAGCAGTACTTC	CASSVEAGGVYEQYF
16	.	TRBV25-1	TRBD2	TRBJ2-1	TGTGCCAGCAGTTACCTCGGACTAGCGGGAGGGCACGAGCAGTTCTTC	CASSYLGLAGGHEQFF
13	.	TRBV13	TRBD2	TRBJ2-5	TGTGCCAGCAAATACAGCGGGAGTGAGACCCAGTACTTC	CASKYSGSETQYF
16	.	TRBV11-2	.	TRBJ2-7	TGTGCCAGCAGCCGGTATGGGGCTTCGACTTCCTACGAGCAGTACTTC	CASSRYGASTSYEQYF
15	once	TRBV28	TRBD2	TRBJ2-1	TGTGCCAGCAGCCCCGGACTAGCGGGAGGGTATGAGCAGTTCTTC	CASSPGLAGGYEQFF
14	.	TRBV5-1	TRBD1	TRBJ2-5	TGCGCCAGCAGCTCCGGGACAGCTCAAGAGACCCAGTACTTC	CASSSGTAQETQYF
15	.	TRBV4-1	TRBD1	TRBJ2-5	TGCGCCAGCAAACCCTGGGACAGGGGGCAGGAGACCCAGTACTTC	CASKPWDRGQETQYF
13	.	TRBV7-9	.	TRBJ2-3	TGTGCCAGCGGGGAGACTAGCACAGATACGCAGTATTTT	CASGETSTDTQYF
15	.	TRBV4-1	.	TRBJ2-6	TGCGCCAGCAGCCAAGGTCAATTTCGGGCCAACGTCCTGACTTTC	CASSQGQFRANVLTF
15	.	TRBV7-2	TRBD1	TRBJ1-6	TGTGCCAGCAGCTTAGGGGGACAGGGGGCCTCACCCCTCCACTTT	CASSLGGQGASPLHF
15	.	TRBV28	TRBD1	TRBJ1-6	TGTGCCAGCAGTAAGGGGGGACAGGGAAAATCACCCCTCCACTTT	CASSKGGQGKSPLHF
16	.	TRBV2	TRBD1	TRBJ1-1	TGTGCCAGCAGTGCCCGGACAGGGGCTTCGAACACTGAAGCTTTCTTT	CASSARTGASNTEAFF
12	.	TRBV27	.	TRBJ1-1	TGTGCCAGCAGTCAGGGGAACACTGAAGCTTTCTTT	CASSQGNTEAFF
15	few	TRBV9	.	TRBJ2-4	TGTGCCAGCAGCCTGGAGCCTCAAGGGGAAAACATTCAGTACTTC	CASSLEPQGENIQYF
16	.	TRBV13	.	TRBJ2-7	TGTGCCAGCAGCTTAGAAGGCGGAGAGAAGCCCTACGAGCAGTACTTC	CASSLEGGEKPYEQYF
14	.	TRBV6-1	.	TRBJ1-2	TGTGCCAGCAGTGAAGCCGCAGGGCCCCTTGGCTACACCTTC	CASSEAAGPLGYTF
15	few	TRBV5-1	.	TRBJ1-1	TGCGCCAGCAGCTTGGGCAGGGGAGGGTTGACTGAAGCTTTCTTT	CASSLGRGGLTEAFF
16	.	TRBV25-1	.	TRBJ2-3	TGTGCCAGCAGACCGGACTTACGGGAGAGCGGAGATACGCAGTATTTT	CASRPDLRESGDTQYF
14	.	TRBV9	.	TRBJ2-7	TGTGCCAGCAGCCCCCTGGCAGGGTCGTACGAGCAGTACTTC	CASSPLAGSYEQYF
16	.	TRBV6-1	.	TRBJ1-5	TGTGCCAGCAGTGAAGTTGTGGGGCCGGGCAATCAGCCCCAGCATTTT	CASSEVVGPGNQPQHF
17	.	TRBV9	.	TRBJ1-2	TGTGCCAGCAGCGAACCCTCCAGAGGGCGGAGCTCCTATGGCTACACCTTC	CASSEPSRGRSSYGYTF
13	.	TRBV19	TRBD2	TRBJ2-7	TGTGCCACCAGTTGGCTGAGCGGGGGGGAGCAGTACTTC	CATSWLSGGEQYF
15	.	TRBV2	.	TRBJ2-2	TGTGCCAGCCAGATCGAGCGTAAGAACACCGGGGAGCTGTTTTTT	CASQIERKNTGELFF
15	.	TRBV5-1	.	TRBJ2-1	TGCGCCAGCAGCTTCGTAGCGGCCGACTACAATGAGCAGTTCTTC	CASSFVAADYNEQFF
16	once	TRBV2	TRBD1	TRBJ1-5	TGTGCCAGCAGCCATGGACAGGGGTGGACCCATCAGCCCCAGCATTTT	CASSHGQGWTHQPQHF
15	few	TRBV28	TRBD1	TRBJ2-7	TGTGCCAGCAGTTCCCCGGGACAGGGGGCCCACGAGCAGTACTTC	CASSSPGQGAHEQYF
15	.	TRBV4-2	TRBD1	TRBJ2-1	TGTGCCAGCAGCCAAGCGGGACAGGGACACAATGAGCAGTTCTTC	CASSQAGQGHNEQFF
14	.	TRBV5-1	TRBD1	TRBJ1-2	TGCGCCAGCAGCGCTACGACAGGGGGTTATGGCTACACCTTC	CASSATTGGYGYTF
12	.	TRBV19	.	TRBJ2-1	TGTGCCAGTAGTATAGCCGAGGATGAGCAGTTCTTC	CASSIAEDEQFF
18	.	TRBV5-1	TRBD1	TRBJ1-2	TGCGCCAGCGGTTTCGGGGACAGGAGATACTCAACTAACTATGGCTACACCTTC	CASGFGDRRYSTNYGYTF
15	once	TRBV12-5	.	TRBJ1-2	TGTGCTAGTGGTTTGGGGGACACCCAAGGTTGGGGCTACACCTTC	CASGLGDTQGWGYTF
14	.	TRBV19	.	TRBJ1-2	TGTGCCAGTACTCGGACAGAATTGAACTATGGCTACACCTTC	CASTRTELNYGYTF
13	.	TRBV2	.	TRBJ2-1	TGTGCCAGCAGTGGGGGGGGGCCCGGTGAGCAGTTCTTC	CASSGGGPGEQFF
14	.	TRBV18	.	TRBJ2-7	TGTGCCAGCTCACCACCTCCAGGTTCCTACGAGCAGTACTTC	CASSPPPGSYEQYF
15	.	TRBV30	TRBD2	TRBJ2-2	TGTGCCTGGAGCCGAAAAGCGGGAGCACCCGGGGAGCTGTTTTTT	CAWSRKAGAPGELFF
12	.	TRBV28	.	TRBJ1-2	TGTGCCAGCAGTTTATCCAGCTATGGCTACACCTTC	CASSLSSYGYTF
16	.	TRBV27	.	TRBJ1-1	TGTGCCAGCAAAATCGGCTGGGAGGGGACTGAGACTGAAGCTTTCTTT	CASKIGWEGTETEAFF
15	few	TRBV6-1	TRBD2	TRBJ2-5	TGTGCCAGCATGAGCGGGGGGGCAGGAGGAGAGACCCAGTACTTC	CASMSGGAGGETQYF
15	.	TRBV9	TRBD2	TRBJ2-7	TGTGCCAGCAGCGCCGGACTAGCCCCATCCTACGAGCAGTACTTC	CASSAGLAPSYEQYF
14	.	TRBV9	.	TRBJ2-7	TGTGCCAGCAGCGTAGGAGGCAGATCCTACGAGCAGTACTTC	CASSVGGRSYEQYF
15	.	TRBV29-1	.	TRBJ1-2	TGCAGCGTTGAAGATCTTGAGACAGATAACTATGGCTACACCTTC	CSVEDLETDNYGYTF
15	.	TRBV29-1	TRBD2	TRBJ2-1	TGCAGCGTCGGGACTAGCGGGGGTCGGGACAATGAGCAGTTCTTC	CSVGTSGGRDNEQFF